This T cell receptor beta chain comes out of a study of monozygotic twins with inflammatory bowel disease. The CDR3 consists of 15 residues. Germline values: CDR1 LGHDT, CDR2 YNNKEL (reference sequence). Each UMI harboured a 6-nucleotide sample barcode and was appended via template switching. TCRdb reprocessed the 5' RACE reads, keeping one entry per CDR3 protein, no DNA. The repertoire table contains hundreds of thousands of distinct CDR3 sequences. The V call is TRBV3-1, the J call TRBJ2-1; TCRdb returns TRBD1, unconfirmable since there is no DNA. The TCR was taken from a human donor with ulcerative colitis or Crohn's disease, or a healthy co-twin of an affected twin (not recorded which). Sample: blood. The CDR3: CASSPRRGSYNEQFF.